This TCR beta chain was sequenced in a study of cytomegalovirus exposure and HLA in healthy donors (dated by TCRdb to the late 2010s). At the level of the whole study: According to an earlier analysis of 450 to 650 of the donors, 150 million to 200 million T cells yielded approximately 120 million unique TCR beta sequences and 276 Gb of sequence data. The genetic ancestry cluster associated with self-reported Caucasian donors included 80% to 90% of the 398 genotyped donors. The T cell repertoires of 666 subjects were profiled by immunosequencing and related to cytomegalovirus serostatus. In an earlier analysis of a few hundred of the donors, high-throughput TCR beta sequencing was used to judge whether each TCR beta V gene segment behaved as functional or pseudogenic. High-throughput TCR immunosequencing, statistical association of individual TCRs with disease status, and machine learning were combined to predict cytomegalovirus infection status. Roughly five DR-DQ haplotypes were handled as single units for association and clustering, since linkage in the cohort was strong. In a later analysis, previously published TCR beta repertoires from 550 to 700 donors were re-analyzed and high-resolution HLA genotyping was added so that TCR occurrence patterns could be studied. Every repertoire in the discovery cohort had been generated on one and the same sequencing platform. Rather than drawing on any new phenotypic data, the later analysis identified candidate immune exposures from TCR beta sequences and the way those sequences occurred across donors. Genome-wide SNP genotypes for about 65% of the 666 donors were used in a later genetic analysis, which treated that subset as a discovery cohort. Donor age, sex, ethnicity and CMV serostatus were collected together with the repertoire data. On average, about 200,000 unique TCR beta nucleotide sequences were sequenced per donor among some 430 genotyped donors of the cohort, with roughly a sixth of those sequences being non-productive. About 330 gigabases of sequencing data and approximately 92 million unique TCR sequences made up an early release that covered several hundred HLA-typed donors. Both class I and class II loci were covered by HLA typing, at four-digit resolution. The number of donors typed differed by locus, with about 629-630 for A, B, C, DRB1 and DQB1, roughly 520 for DQA1, 600 to 610 for DPA1, and over 400 for DPB1. A separate validation cohort of 100 to 150 different subjects was used in addition to the roughly 670-subject first cohort. The study aimed to test whether cataloging public T cell receptors could reveal signatures of past pathogen exposure. Overall results and qualifications from the work: Compared with equally common non-associated chains, HLA-associated TCR beta chains in a later analysis were more clonally expanded and had lower generation probabilities. Correlated functional status among segregating V segments might reflect linkage disequilibrium, but an unknown experimental factor could not be ruled out. Sequencing depth was assumed to be roughly uniform across donors in the presence/absence analyses, though that assumption may not hold. Across donors, most TCR sequences were observed very rarely, whereas some public TCRs were present in many individuals. According to a later genetic analysis, donors in an Asian-associated ancestry cluster had fewer N-insertions in productive TCRs than the roughly 660-donor mean. This cohort had only TCR beta chains sequenced, and the lack of alpha or paired-chain data limited which features could be detected. In a later analysis, TCR association rates were found to vary across HLA loci, with the most associated TCRs seen for DRB1 alleles and the fewest for HLA-C alleles. A cluster of highly shared sequence variants was judged likely to be a technical artifact of the sequencing pipeline. Several of the top co-occurrence clusters appeared to be linked to parvovirus B19, influenza, CMV and Epstein-Barr virus, according to a later analysis. According to a later analysis, most CMV-associated TCR beta chains appeared to be HLA-restricted, and the HLA associations seemed to be driven largely by CMV exposure. The classifier was reported to diagnose cytomegalovirus status with high specificity and sensitivity in both the original cohort and the validation cohort. A further reported finding was that TCR beta sequences accurately predicted the HLA-A and HLA-B alleles for most subjects in the first cohort. In the study, around 150 TCR beta chains were listed as associated with cytomegalovirus. The earlier analysis of approximately 560 of the donors excluded 15 to 20 rarely observed V segments, including chromosome 9 orphons, because counts were too low. A later genetic analysis associated a missense DCLRE1C variant with V-gene and J-gene trimming of TCR beta chains, and an independent cohort replicated the association. In vitro tests confirmed that a few of the cytomegalovirus-associated TCR beta chains recognize cytomegalovirus antigens. Because some donors lacked HLA typing at each locus, the association tests relied only on the typed subset. It was suggested by the authors that the approach could potentially be generalized to other disease states and immunological phenotypes. In an earlier analysis of 587 of the donors, most TCR beta V segments were observed in productive rearrangements about 87% or about 30% of the time, broadly matching IMGT annotations. At a false discovery rate of 0.05, a later analysis linked approximately 18,000 TCR beta sequences to specific HLA alleles. CMV serostatus was the only immune exposure information available for the cohort. When HLA alleles, especially DR and DQ, strongly co-occurred, attributing TCR associations to individual alleles was difficult.

In total, approximately 690 healthy bone marrow donors made up the cohort. At the time of sampling, all cohort members were nominally healthy, though unrecorded immune exposures were likely present. The donor tested CMV seropositive, placing the donor among the 310 or so seropositive members of the cohort. Each donor provided a peripheral blood sample, and peripheral blood mononuclear cells were used for TCR beta sequencing. Genomic DNA extraction from the blood cell samples was performed with the Qiagen DNeasy Blood Extraction Kit. Library preparation was by the immunoSEQ multiplex PCR assay. A mixture of 60 forward primers for TCR Vbeta segments and 13 reverse primers for TCR Jbeta segments was used in the multiplex PCR. The CDR3 region of rearranged TCR beta genes was amplified from genomic DNA with a multiplex PCR assay. The Illumina HiSeq System was used to sequence the amplified TCR beta libraries as 87-base-pair reads. Turning to the authors' computational methods: Across the 666 repertoires, a later analysis counted 80 million or so unique TCR beta chains, roughly 11 million of which were shared by at least two donors. Raw reads were error-corrected and collapsed into unique sequences by a nearest-neighbor algorithm in which closely related sequences were merged to remove PCR and sequencing errors. Alignment of CDR3 sequences to IMGT reference sequences was used to assign V, D and J gene segments. For a sequence to be retained, at least a six-nucleotide match to both a V gene segment and a J gene segment was required. A rearrangement was called productive if the CDR3 had no stop codons and remained in frame with V and J, and every other rearrangement was called non-productive. Following IMGT convention, CDR3 was defined as the stretch from the second conserved V-encoded cysteine up to the conserved J-encoded phenylalanine. Sequences without an unambiguous match to a single V gene segment were excluded from the earlier analysis of about 600 of the donors. In an earlier analysis of 450 to 750 of the donors, a V segment was called functional when productive rearrangements were above 56.7%, and segregating when the standard deviation between donors exceeded 5%. A statistical classification framework was developed to diagnose cytomegalovirus status using the catalog of TCR beta chain sequences. In a later analysis, TCR nucleotide sequences were compared against IMGT/GENE-DB human TR gene sequences so that V and J genes could be assigned. In a later analysis, CDR3 sequences and most-parsimonious VDJ recombination scenarios were assigned using the TCRdist pipeline. In a later analysis, each TCR beta chain was defined by its CDR3 amino acid sequence together with its V-gene family, and reads lacking a unique V-gene family were excluded. To address suspected cross-contamination and a sequencing artifact, a later analysis removed several hundred highly shared, low-generation-probability nucleotide sequences. In a later analysis, a clonal expansion index for each public chain was calculated from normalized within-repertoire ranks of inferred template counts. In a later analysis, generation probabilities were computed using a VDJ recombination model fitted to out-of-frame rearrangements, and the results were checked against IGoR. In a later analysis, TCR-TCR, TCR-HLA and TCR-CMV co-occurrence was scored with hypergeometric tests, and a repertoire-size bias correction was applied to TCR pairs. False discovery rates were estimated in a later analysis by permuting HLA or CMV assignments 20 times. In a later analysis, co-occurring TCRs were grouped using DBSCAN, and TCRdist sequence similarity was added for clustering within HLA-allele-positive subsets. For co-occurrence clustering, repertoires with fewer than 30,000 or more than 120,000 public chains were excluded, along with several repertoires with anomalous nucleotide sharing. This is the immuneACCESS table as TCRdb keeps it, with only in-frame sequences that have V and J called. A part of the clones is gone; compared with another copy, unresolved V genes explain less than half, and the rest is unexplained. V and J calls and clone size are given by that table; D and trimming were obtained from the DNA. A total of about 130,000 clones appear in this sample, approximately 69% of them only once. Clones ranked in the top ten supply approximately 4% of the sample.

Remarks on this clone: Its antigen specificity is not known. Base qualities are not recorded, but no much larger clone differs from it by a single base.

This sequence was found in a man aged 35 to 55 in good health and CMV-seropositive. The sequenced sample was PBMCs.

The CDR3 protein: CASELATAGSYNEQFF. The DNA is TGTGCCAGCGAACTAGCTACGGCTGGGTCCTACAATGAGCAGTTCTTC. The sequence is built from TRBV28 and TRBJ2-1; TRBD2 is a weak D gene call, 6 bases matching. Counted from cysteine to phenylalanine, this CDR3 has 16 amino acids. Only the CDR3 DNA stays, 48 bases, in frame from base 1. V sheds 8 bases and J sheds 1 base, leaving 18 bases between their ends. CDR1 MDHEN and CDR2 SYDVKM are derived from the germline V gene.